These 14 T cell receptor beta chains were sequenced from one sample in a study of cytomegalovirus exposure and HLA in healthy donors. The primer mix had 60 Vbeta and 13 Jbeta primers. The data were produced by immunoSEQ multiplex PCR, yet TCRdb's version contains in-frame clones alone and is incomplete. The sample includes 110,000 or so clones, about 80% of them seen just once. The specimen was PBMCs. All receptors derive from a man aged 50-60 years in good health and CMV-seropositive.

The V and J genes are TRBV30 and TRBJ1-1; D unclear. Deletions cut 3 bases from V and 0 bases from J, with 11 bases between. There are 14 residues in the CDR3. Per the germline V gene, CDR1 is GTSNPN and CDR2 is SVGIG (reference sequence). The CDR3: CAWSFDTLNTEAFF. The CDR3, as DNA: TGTGCCTGGAGCTTCGACACTCTGAACACTGAAGCTTTCTTT.

For this clone: Other DNA sequences in the sample encode the same CDR3. The chain uses TRBV7-2 and TRBJ2-5; D gene uncertain. Per germline, CDR1 SGHTA and CDR2 FQGNSA. The CDR3 is 12 amino acids. V was clipped by 1 base and J by 5 bases, with 5 bases between them. The CDR3 here is CASSLGRETQYF. The CDR3 region has the DNA TGTGCCAGCAGCTTAGGTCGGGAGACCCAGTACTTC. The variable domain in full, with the rest retrieved from reference TRBV7-2 and TRBJ2-5, is GAGVSQSPSNKVTEKGKDVELRCDPISGHTALYWYRQSLGQGLEFLIYFQGNSAPDKSGLPSDRFSAERTGGSVSTLTIQRTQQEDSAVYLCASSLGRETQYFGPGTRLLVL.

CDR3 residues: CASTPTRSYGYTF. The CDR3 region has the DNA TGTGCCAGTACCCCAACGAGAAGCTATGGCTACACCTTC. The chain joins TRBV19 to TRBJ1-2; D is ambiguous. Germline values: CDR1 LNHDA, CDR2 SQIVND (reference sequence). V was pared by 7 bases and J by 4 bases, with 13 bases between. The CDR3 covers 13 residues.

This chain links TRBV10-1 with TRBJ2-3; 9 bases match TRBD1. The CDR3 runs 14 residues. J lost 1 base, V lost 5 bases, and 1 base had no gene match. Germline CDR1 WNHNN, CDR2 SYGVQD (reference sequence). The CDR3 loop reads CASSTGGGTDTQYF. The CDR3 coding sequence is TGCGCCAGCAGTACAGGGGGCGGCACAGATACGCAGTATTTT.

The V and J genes are TRBV6-5 and TRBJ2-7; possibly TRBD2 for D (5 bases). Trimming left V 0 bases short and J 3 bases short, with 15 bases between. CDR1 and CDR2 (germline): MNHEY, SVGAGI. This CDR3 contains 16 residues. The CDR3 nucleotides are TGTGCCAGCAGTTACTCACTAGAGGGATCTGGCTACGAGCAGTACTTC. Translated, it gives CASSYSLEGSGYEQYF.

This clone was seen just once. The CDR3 reads CAWTRGLQGADEAFF. The CDR3 DNA sequence: TGTGCCTGGACCCGGGGCCTACAGGGGGCGGATGAAGCTTTCTTT. The V gene is TRBV30, the J gene TRBJ1-1; 9 nucleotides match TRBD1. Germline CDR1 and CDR2: GTSNPN and SVGIG (reference sequence). V dropped 4 bases and J dropped 7; count of bases not matched to a gene: 13. The CDR3 consists of 15 residues.

The count of this clone is one. The CDR3 nucleotides are TGTGCCTGGAGTCCCTCGTGGAGCACTGAAGCTTTCTTT. This codes for CAWSPSWSTEAFF. This chain links TRBV30 with TRBJ1-1; D call uncertain. This CDR3 has 13 amino acids. Germline loops: CDR1 GTSNPN, CDR2 SVGIG (reference sequence). Deletions cut 2 bases from V and 4 bases from J, with 11 bases between.

The CDR3 protein is CASVGVEQYF. Here the CDR3 DNA reads TGTGCCAGCGTCGGAGTCGAGCAGTACTTC. The chain is built from TRBV6-6 and TRBJ2-7, with D uncertain. The CDR3 covers 10 residues. Germline V lookup: CDR1 MNHNY, CDR2 SVGAGI (reference sequence). The V end lost 8 bases, the J end lost 6 bases, and 8 bases lay between the germline ends.

The rearrangement links TRBV2 to TRBJ2-5; the match to TRBD2 covers 7 bases. This CDR3 region has 11 residues. V gave up 2 bases and J gave up 13 bases; unmatched junction bases: 4. The germline V gene encodes CDR1 SNHLY and CDR2 FYNNEI. CDR3 region: CASSEWRGGYF. CDR3 coding DNA: TGTGCCAGCAGTGAATGGCGCGGGGGGTACTTC.

The rearrangement uses TRBV28 and TRBJ1-2; 9 nucleotides agree with TRBD1. CDR1 and CDR2 (germline): MDHEN, SYDVKM. This CDR3 is built from 15 residues. V shed 3 bases and J 4 bases; nucleotides not matched to a gene: 6. In nucleotides, the CDR3 is TGTGCCAGCAGTTTGAACAGGGGGCTAGGCTATGGCTACACCTTC. This translates into CASSLNRGLGYGYTF.

The V gene is TRBV9, the J gene TRBJ2-7; possibly TRBD1 for D (6 bases). The ends were cut back, 7 bases at V and 0 bases at J, with 14 bases in the middle. This CDR3 is 14 amino acids long. CDR1 is SGDLS and CDR2 is YYNGEE in the germline V gene. The CDR3 loop reads CASCRGPDSYEQYF. The CDR3 DNA is TGTGCCAGCTGCAGGGGCCCCGACTCCTACGAGCAGTACTTC.

The chain is built from TRBV10-2 and TRBJ2-7; no clear D. There are 14 residues in the CDR3. Trimming shortened V by 2 bases and J by 3 bases, and 11 bases separated the two germline ends. Germline CDR1 is WSHSY and CDR2 is SAAADI. This CDR3 reads CASSETPGYYEQYF. CDR3 DNA: TGCGCCAGCAGTGAGACCCCAGGATACTACGAGCAGTACTTC.

V gene TRBV5-1 combines with J gene TRBJ2-3; no reliable D call. V lost 4 bases, J lost 2 bases, and 8 bases lay in between. Germline CDR1 reads SGHRS; CDR2 reads YFSETQ. The CDR3 totals 13 residues. In nucleotides, the CDR3 is TGCGCCAGCAGCCTCCGGTCCACAGATACGCAGTATTTT. This codes for CASSLRSTDTQYF. Based on the CDR3 plus reference TRBV5-1 and TRBJ2-3, the full variable domain is KAGVTQTPRYLIKTRGQQVTLSCSPISGHRSVSWYQQTPGQGLQFLFEYFSETQRNKGNFPGRFSGRQFSNSRSEMNVSTLELGDSALYLCASSLRSTDTQYFGPGTRLTVL.

The rearrangement uses TRBV5-4 and TRBJ1-4; 11 positions agree with TRBD1. From germline, CDR1 is SGHNT and CDR2 YYREEE (reference sequence). V dropped 4 bases and J dropped 4; count of bases not matched to a gene: 9. The CDR3 is made up of 17 amino acids. This CDR3 is CASSPGQGAAYNEKLFF. CDR3 bases: TGTGCCAGCAGCCCTGGACAGGGGGCTGCTTATAATGAAAAACTGTTTTTT.